The 18 T cell receptor beta chains below all came from one sample that was sequenced in a study of neoadjuvant nivolumab and ipilimumab in lung cancer. Libraries were prepared by immunoSEQ multiplex PCR; TCRdb keeps only in-frame clonotypes and omits some of them. The data show over 7,000 clones, under 90% seen once. Sequencing was performed on tumor tissue, taken after neoadjuvant nivolumab, alone or with ipilimumab, at or shortly before surgery. All receptors come from an adult with non-small cell lung cancer.

This rearrangement joins TRBV4-1 to TRBJ2-2; the D is unclear. Trimming left V 0 bases short and J 1 base short, with 6 bases between. The CDR3 sequence is 15 residues long. In germline, CDR1 is MGHRA, CDR2 YSYEKL. The CDR3 region has the DNA TGCGCCAGCAGCCAAGATCTGGGGAACACCGGGGAGCTGTTTTTT. Translating gives CASSQDLGNTGELFF.

This clone has only one observation. This sequence joins TRBV29-1 and TRBJ1-1; D is unresolved. The CDR3 spans 13 residues. V shed 5 bases and J shed 1 base, with 11 bases lying between them. CDR1 is SQVTM and CDR2 is ANQGSEA in the germline V gene. The CDR3 here is CSVRASKNTEAFF. The CDR3 DNA is TGCAGCGTTAGGGCCTCGAAGAACACTGAAGCTTTCTTT.

The rearrangement uses TRBV5-6 and TRBJ2-7; TRBD2 might be the D (7 bases). V was clipped by 2 bases and J by 2 bases, with 14 bases between them. The germline V gene has CDR1 SGHDT and CDR2 YYEEEE. The CDR3 consists of 15 residues. The CDR3 sequence: CASSLGGGAAYEQYF. The CDR3 DNA follows: TGTGCCAGCAGCTTAGGCGGGGGCGCAGCCTACGAGCAGTACTTC.

The V gene is TRBV30, the J gene TRBJ1-1; 8 nucleotides match TRBD1. The germline CDR1 and CDR2 sequences are GTSNPN and SVGIG (reference sequence). The CDR3 has 17 amino acids. With V trimmed by 2 bases and J by 5 bases, 16 bases remained unmatched. The CDR3 DNA reads as TGTGCCTGGAGTCCCTGGACAGGGAAAGTCGAGAGGACTGAAGCTTTCTTT. Its protein product is CAWSPWTGKVERTEAFF.

This chain uses TRBV7-2 with TRBJ1-1; D remains ambiguous. Germline CDR1 reads SGHTA; CDR2 reads FQGNSA. V lost 4 bases, J lost 1 base, and 10 bases lay in between. The CDR3 spans 14 residues. CDR3 in amino acids: CASSSWEPNTEAFF. The CDR3 region has the DNA TGTGCCAGCAGCTCTTGGGAACCGAACACTGAAGCTTTCTTT.

V is TRBV5-4 and J is TRBJ2-3; D may be TRBD2 (5 bases). Trimming took off 4 bases at V and 4 bases at J, with 13 bases between the two ends. CDR1 is SGHNT and CDR2 is YYREEE in the germline V gene (reference sequence). The CDR3 sequence is 14 residues long. The CDR3 DNA reads TGTGCCAGCAGCCCCCAGGCCGGGGCAGATACGCAGTATTTT. As protein: CASSPQAGADTQYF.

The table lists this clone with a count of one. V and J are TRBV30 and TRBJ1-5; no clear D. V was cut by 1 base and J by 2 bases, with 27 bases left in between. The CDR3 loop spans 20 amino acids. Germline V gene data show CDR1 as GTSNPN and CDR2 as SVGIG (reference sequence). Here the CDR3 reads CAWSAPLGKRILAGNQPQHF. The CDR3 DNA reads TGTGCCTGGAGTGCCCCCCTCGGGAAGAGGATCCTGGCGGGCAATCAGCCCCAGCATTTT.

Here the CDR3 DNA reads TGTGCCAGCAGTGAAGAAGGGGGAGCGAACTACAATGAGCAGTTCTTC. The encoded protein is CASSEEGGANYNEQFF. This chain links TRBV2 with TRBJ2-1; D is possibly TRBD1 (6 bases). The CDR3 consists of 16 residues. The germline CDR1 and CDR2 sequences are SNHLY and FYNNEI. V gave up 1 base and J gave up 3 bases, with 13 bases separating them.

J is TRBJ1-5 and V is TRBV6-6, with a weak D call TRBD1 (6 bases). The germline V gene has CDR1 MNHNY and CDR2 SVGAGI (reference sequence). The CDR3 totals 14 residues. Trimming left V 6 bases short and J 2 bases short, with 11 bases between. CDR3 amino acids: CASSQAGGNQPQHF. The CDR3 coding sequence is TGTGCCAGCAGCCAGGCAGGGGGCAATCAGCCCCAGCATTTT.

This sequence joins TRBV19 and TRBJ1-1; perhaps TRBD1 as D (5 bases). Trimming removed 5 bases from V and 0 bases from J, with 7 bases in between. The CDR3 is made up of 13 amino acids. Looked up from germline, CDR1 is LNHDA and CDR2 is SQIVND (reference sequence). For the CDR3, the DNA is TGTGCCAGTAGTCTGGGGCTGAACACTGAAGCTTTCTTT. Its protein is CASSLGLNTEAFF.

This clone was picked up one time. J is TRBJ2-7 and V is TRBV4-2, with TRBD1 matching over 11 bases. V gave up 8 bases and J gave up 3 bases; unmatched junction bases: 9. CDR1 is LGHNA, CDR2 YNFKEQ, per germline. The CDR3 contains 15 residues. The CDR3 bases are TGTGCCAGCCTTGAAAGGGACAGGGGGAACTACGAGCAGTACTTC. This gives the protein CASLERDRGNYEQYF.

The J gene is TRBJ1-1, the V gene TRBV6-5, with D possibly being TRBD1 (6 bases). The V gene lost 0 bases and the J gene lost 11 bases, with 13 bases spanning the gap. The CDR3 contains 13 residues. The germline CDR1 and CDR2 sequences are MNHEY and SVGAGI. The CDR3 loop reads CASSYSGAQNAFF. The DNA for the CDR3 is TGTGCCAGCAGTTACTCGGGGGCGCAGAATGCTTTCTTT.

The V gene is TRBV5-1, the J gene TRBJ2-4; 9 positions match TRBD2. V was clipped by 2 bases and J by 12 bases; unmatched bases: 12. The germline V gene has CDR1 SGHRS and CDR2 YFSETQ. The CDR3 spans 15 residues. This CDR3 is CASSFAGGPIMSQYF. The CDR3 DNA follows: TGCGCCAGCAGCTTCGCGGGAGGGCCTATCATGTCTCAGTACTTC. Filled out from reference TRBV5-1 and TRBJ2-4, the complete variable domain reads KAGVTQTPRYLIKTRGQQVTLSCSPISGHRSVSWYQQTPGQGLQFLFEYFSETQRNKGNFPGRFSGRQFSNSRSEMNVSTLELGDSALYLCASSFAGGPIMSQYFGAGTRLSVL.

V and J are TRBV5-1 and TRBJ1-1; TRBD1 matches at 11 bases. V gave up 3 bases and J gave up 1 base; unmatched junction bases: 14. This CDR3 is built from 19 residues. The germline V gene encodes CDR1 SGHRS and CDR2 YFSETQ. CDR3: CASSSRDRGNVYRNTEAFF. The CDR3, as DNA: TGCGCCAGCAGCTCCCGGGACAGGGGGAACGTCTACCGGAACACTGAAGCTTTCTTT.

The CDR3 reads CASSHSLEGEKLFF. The CDR3 DNA follows: TGTGCCAGTAGTCATAGCCTGGAGGGTGAAAAACTGTTTTTT. V is TRBV19 and J is TRBJ1-4; D unresolved. From germline, CDR1 is LNHDA and CDR2 SQIVND (reference sequence). V was clipped by 5 bases and J by 7 bases, with 14 bases between them. This CDR3 region has 14 residues.

The chain employs TRBV5-5 and TRBJ1-4; TRBD1 is a possible D gene (6 bases). The CDR3 contains 15 residues. V lost 4 bases, J lost 2 bases, and 12 bases lay in between. CDR1 is SGHKS and CDR2 is YYEKEE in the germline V gene (reference sequence). This CDR3 is CASSREGVTNEKLFF. The CDR3 coding sequence is TGTGCCAGCAGCCGAGAGGGGGTGACTAATGAAAAACTGTTTTTT.

The chain couples TRBV6-1 to TRBJ2-7, with 9 bases identical to TRBD1. This CDR3 is 14 amino acids long. Germline V gene lookup returns CDR1 MNHNS and CDR2 SASEGT. The trim removed 4 bases at V and 2 bases at J, leaving 3 bases unmatched. Here the CDR3 reads CASSVGQGTYEQYF. DNA of the CDR3: TGTGCCAGCAGTGTGGGACAGGGAACCTACGAGCAGTACTTC.

The genes are TRBV30 and TRBJ1-3; D is unclear. The length of the CDR3 is 15 residues. Per the germline V gene, CDR1 is GTSNPN and CDR2 is SVGIG (reference sequence). V dropped 0 bases and J dropped 4 bases, with 13 bases sitting between them. The CDR3: CAWSVHDNMGNTIYF. CDR3 DNA sequence: TGTGCCTGGAGTGTACACGACAATATGGGAAACACCATATATTTT.